The 20 T cell receptor beta chains reported below all come from one sample, sequenced in a study of human T cells and chemical hapten exposure. TCRdb re-analysed the RACE reads in MiXCR, keeping a single row per CDR3 protein. This sample has 150,000 to 200,000 distinct CDR3 sequences, with about 20% found just once. The time point was: patch test 1, 2 weeks after DPC sensitization. Treatment defined: therapeutic diphenylcyclopropenone sensitization with weekly scalp DPC. The sample was whole blood, taken in connection with sensitization to the hapten diphenylcyclopropenone (DPC). These receptors were obtained from a woman in her forties or fifties with alopecia areata. Some clones in this sample may be carry-over from other donors' samples.

This chain joins TRBV14 and TRBJ2-7, with TRBD1 as a possible D gene (7 bases). Germline V lookup: CDR1 SGHDN, CDR2 FVKESK. Between the trimmed V and J ends, which lost 1 base and 5 bases, there was a span of 18 bases. The CDR3 runs 16 residues. CDR3 coding DNA: TGTGCCAGCAGCCAAGGTTTCGGGCAGGGGGGCCACGAGCAGTACTTC. Translated, it gives CASSQGFGQGGHEQYF.

A few counts support this clonotype. The chain recombines TRBV27 with TRBJ1-1, with 7 bases lining up with TRBD1. The V and J ends lost 3 bases and 10 bases, in that order; junction bases with no gene match: 5. The germline V gene encodes CDR1 MNHEY and CDR2 SMNVEV (reference sequence). The CDR3 is made up of 12 amino acids. CDR3 bases: TGTGCCAGCAGTTTCACAGGGGACAGAGCTTTCTTT. Translating it yields CASSFTGDRAFF.

This clonotype was counted ten times or more. The chain joins TRBV7-2 to TRBJ2-7, with a weak D call TRBD1 (6 bases). CDR1 and CDR2 from the germline V gene are SGHTA and FQGNSA. CDR3 length: 14 amino acids. Trimming cost V 5 bases and J 6 bases, with 17 bases left between them. CDR3 loop: CASSPPQGKREQYF. The CDR3 nucleotides read TGTGCCAGCAGCCCCCCTCAGGGGAAACGCGAGCAGTACTTC.

This clonotype occurred a few times. This sequence joins TRBV5-1 and TRBJ1-5; D possibly corresponds to TRBD1 (6 bases). CDR1 SGHRS and CDR2 YFSETQ come from the germline V gene. Trimming pared 4 bases from V and 3 bases from J, leaving 14 bases between. The CDR3 covers 15 residues. Written as DNA, the CDR3 is TGCGCCAGCAGCGCCGCAGGGGAGGCCAATCAGCCCCAGCATTTT. Translated, it gives CASSAAGEANQPQHF.

The chain is built from TRBV10-3 and TRBJ1-2; the D gene is possibly TRBD1 (6 bases). This CDR3 comprises 15 residues. V lost 4 bases, J lost 4 bases, and 16 bases lay in between. The germline CDR1 and CDR2 sequences are ENHRY and SYGVKD. The CDR3 loop reads CAISVEGVALYGYTF. Written as DNA, the CDR3 is TGTGCCATCAGTGTGGAGGGGGTTGCCCTCTATGGCTACACCTTC.

This clonotype was seen a handful of times. This chain uses TRBV4-2 with TRBJ2-1; D unclear. V lost 0 bases and J 5 bases, leaving 11 bases between the germline ends. This CDR3 is built from 15 residues. The germline CDR1 and CDR2 sequences are LGHNA and YNFKEQ. In DNA, the CDR3 is TGTGCCAGCAGCCAAGATACCAGGAGCCACAATGAGCAGTTCTTC. Translated, it gives CASSQDTRSHNEQFF.

V is TRBV6-1 and J is TRBJ1-1, with a tentative D call TRBD1 (5 bases). The germline CDR1 and CDR2 sequences are MNHNS and SASEGT. The V end lost 0 bases, the J end lost 6 bases, and 20 bases lay between the germline ends. This CDR3 is built from 17 residues. The CDR3, as DNA: TGTGCCAGCAGTGAAGCGCTGAGGGGCGCGAAAACCTCTGAAGCTTTCTTT. Translating gives CASSEALRGAKTSEAFF.

This chain connects TRBV6-5 to TRBJ1-5; D remains unclear. Germline lookup yields CDR1 MNHEY and CDR2 SVGAGI. V was pared by 3 bases and J by 2 bases, with 11 bases between. This CDR3 is 15 amino acids long. In DNA form, the CDR3 reads TGTGCCAGCAGTTATGCGAGATATGGCAATCAGCCCCAGCATTTT. Its protein is CASSYARYGNQPQHF.

This clonotype was seen a few times. In DNA form, the CDR3 reads TGCAGTGCTAGAGCCAGCGGCGGGAGGGCCAGTGGGGACTACGAGCAGTACTTC. This encodes CSARASGGRASGDYEQYF. The chain couples TRBV20-1 to TRBJ2-7, with 9 bases identical to TRBD2. V gave up 1 base and J gave up 3 bases; unmatched junction bases: 16. This CDR3 is built from 18 residues. In germline, CDR1 is DFQATT, CDR2 SNEGSKA (reference sequence).

This clonotype was seen only a few times. The genes are TRBV30 and TRBJ1-2; 7 bases fit TRBD1. Trimming removed 6 bases from V and 2 bases from J; junction bases left unmatched: 9. CDR3 length: 14 residues. CDR1 GTSNPN and CDR2 SVGIG come from the germline V gene (reference sequence). CDR3 nucleotides: TGTGCCTGTTCGGGTCCGGGACAGAACTATGGCTACACCTTC. Protein product: CACSGPGQNYGYTF.

The rearrangement links TRBV7-8 to TRBJ2-5, with 9 nucleotides matching TRBD2. V lost 0 bases to trimming and J lost 4 bases; unmatched junction nucleotides: 6. The CDR3 length is 16 residues. CDR1 SGHVS and CDR2 FQNEAQ come from the germline V gene. CDR3 sequence: CASSLASGSQGETQYF. In nucleotides, the CDR3 is TGTGCCAGCAGCTTAGCTAGCGGGAGTCAGGGAGAGACCCAGTACTTC.

The sample holds one count of this clonotype. The chain is built from TRBV24-1 and TRBJ1-5, with D hard to call. The V gene's germline CDR1 is KGHDR and CDR2 SFDVKD. The CDR3 runs to 14 residues. Trimming removed 3 bases from V and 4 bases from J, with 9 bases in between. In DNA form, the CDR3 reads TGTGCCACCAGTGATCCCGGACGGAATCAGCCCCAGCATTTT. As protein: CATSDPGRNQPQHF.

V is TRBV20-1 and J is TRBJ2-1, with 9 positions matching TRBD2. The CDR3 length is 17 residues. V was clipped by 6 bases and J by 6 bases; unmatched bases: 18. Looked up from germline, CDR1 is DFQATT and CDR2 is SNEGSKA (reference sequence). The CDR3 sequence is CSALTWGAGGPLNEQFF. CDR3 coding DNA: TGCAGTGCCCTTACCTGGGGGGCGGGAGGGCCTCTCAATGAGCAGTTCTTC.

The chain is built from TRBV29-1 and TRBJ1-4; D perhaps matches TRBD1 (5 bases). CDR1 is SQVTM and CDR2 is ANQGSEA in the germline V gene. V was trimmed by 7 bases and J by 12 bases, leaving 15 bases between them. The CDR3 is 11 amino acids. In DNA, the CDR3 is TGCAGCGCCGTTGTCGGCAGGGAACTGTTTTTT. It yields the protein CSAVVGRELFF.

The chain recombines TRBV7-2 with TRBJ1-1; no clear D. This CDR3 has 13 amino acids. The V and J ends lost 5 bases and 4 bases respectively, with 11 bases between them. The V gene's germline CDR1 is SGHTA and CDR2 FQGNSA. The CDR3 sequence: CASSPVRATEAFF. The DNA of the CDR3 is TGTGCCAGCAGCCCTGTACGTGCCACTGAAGCTTTCTTT.

This clonotype was detected only a few times. The chain recombines TRBV5-1 with TRBJ2-5; 8 bases line up with TRBD2. The CDR3 length is 16 residues. The germline V gene encodes CDR1 SGHRS and CDR2 YFSETQ. V was pared by 0 bases and J by 5 bases, with 9 bases of the junction left unmatched. The CDR3 bases are TGCGCCAGCAGCTTGGGAGAAGCGGGAGTTGAGGAGACCCAGTACTTC. Protein sequence: CASSLGEAGVEETQYF.

A few counts support this clonotype. This rearrangement joins TRBV29-1 to TRBJ2-3; 8 nucleotides align to TRBD2. CDR3 length: 16 residues. The junction had 11 bases not matched to a gene; V was cut back by 6 bases and J by 0 bases. Germline CDR1 reads SQVTM; CDR2 reads ANQGSEA. CDR3 in DNA: TGCAGCGTCCAAATGACAACTAGCGGTAGCACAGATACGCAGTATTTT. It yields the protein CSVQMTTSGSTDTQYF.

This clonotype was counted between two and nine times. The J gene is TRBJ2-5, the V gene TRBV15; no firm D call. Between the trimmed V and J ends, which lost 1 base and 4 bases, there was a span of 13 bases. Germline CDR1 and CDR2: LNHNV and YYDKDF (reference sequence). The length of the CDR3 is 15 residues. The DNA of the CDR3 is TGTGCCACCAGCAGAGGGGCAGGTTTGTCAGAGACCCAGTACTTC. Its translation is CATSRGAGLSETQYF.

The chain employs TRBV29-1 and TRBJ1-1; D possibly corresponds to TRBD1 (5 bases). V was cut by 7 bases and J by 3 bases, with 12 bases left in between. This CDR3 spans 12 amino acids. Germline V gene data show CDR1 as SQVTM and CDR2 as ANQGSEA. CDR3 bases: TGCAGCGGGGGAGAAGGGGACACTGAAGCTTTCTTT. Amino acids: CSGGEGDTEAFF.

This clonotype was picked up a small number of times. The chain has TRBV19 and TRBJ1-2; no definite D call. The CDR3 spans 13 residues. Germline V gives CDR1 LNHDA, CDR2 SQIVND (reference sequence). The V end lost 7 bases, the J end lost 7 bases, and 16 bases lay between the germline ends. The CDR3 loop reads CASKDPKERGYTF. The CDR3 coding sequence is TGTGCCAGTAAAGATCCCAAGGAACGTGGCTACACCTTC.